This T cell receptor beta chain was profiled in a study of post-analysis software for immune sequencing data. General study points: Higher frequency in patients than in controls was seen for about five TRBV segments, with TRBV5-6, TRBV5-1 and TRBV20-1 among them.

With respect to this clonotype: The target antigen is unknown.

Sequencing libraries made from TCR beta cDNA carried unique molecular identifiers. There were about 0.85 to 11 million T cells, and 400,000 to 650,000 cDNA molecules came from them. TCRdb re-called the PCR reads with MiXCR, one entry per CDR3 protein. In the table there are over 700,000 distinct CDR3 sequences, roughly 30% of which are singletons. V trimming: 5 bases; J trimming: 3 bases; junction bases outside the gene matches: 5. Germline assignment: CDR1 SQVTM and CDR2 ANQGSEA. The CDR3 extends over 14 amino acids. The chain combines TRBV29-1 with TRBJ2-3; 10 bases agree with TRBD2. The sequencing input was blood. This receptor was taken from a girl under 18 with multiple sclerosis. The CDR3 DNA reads TGCAGCGTTCGATCGACTAGCGGGACAGATACGCAGTATTTT. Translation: CSVRSTSGTDTQYF.